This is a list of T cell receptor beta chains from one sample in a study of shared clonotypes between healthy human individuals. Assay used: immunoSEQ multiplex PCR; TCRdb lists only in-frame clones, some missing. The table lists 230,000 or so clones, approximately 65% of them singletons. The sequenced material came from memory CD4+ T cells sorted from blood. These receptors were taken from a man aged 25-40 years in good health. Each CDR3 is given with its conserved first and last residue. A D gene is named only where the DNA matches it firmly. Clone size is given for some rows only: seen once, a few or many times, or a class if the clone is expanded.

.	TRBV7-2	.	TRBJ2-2	TGTGCCAGCAGCTTAGTTCGTGCGGGCGGGGAGCTGTTTTTT	CASSLVRAGGELFF
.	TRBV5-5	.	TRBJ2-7	TGTGCCAGCAGCCGGGAGCCGGGACGGATTTACGAGCAGTACTTC	CASSREPGRIYEQYF
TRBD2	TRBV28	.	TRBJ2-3	TGTGCCAGCAGCCCCTCGACTAGCGGGATAACAGATACGCAGTATTTT	CASSPSTSGITDTQYF
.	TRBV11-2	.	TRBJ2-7	TGTGCCAGCAGGGGGGCCAGGGGTCCTCTCGAGCAGTACTTC	CASRGARGPLEQYF
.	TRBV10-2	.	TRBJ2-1	TGCGCCAGCAGTAGAGGCAATGAGCAGTTCTTC	CASSRGNEQFF
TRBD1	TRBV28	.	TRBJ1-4	TGTGCCAGCAGGCCCGGGACAGACGTAACTAATGAAAAACTGTTTTTT	CASRPGTDVTNEKLFF
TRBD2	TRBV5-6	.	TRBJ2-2	TGTGCCAGCAGCCCCTTTTGGACTAGCGGGGGCGGGGAGCTGTTTTTT	CASSPFWTSGGGELFF
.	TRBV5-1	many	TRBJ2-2	TGCGCCAGCAGCTTCCTCGCAGTCAACACCGGGGAGCTGTTTTTT	CASSFLAVNTGELFF
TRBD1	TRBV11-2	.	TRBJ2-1	TGTGCCAGCAGCTTCTCGACAGGGATTGCGTTCTTC	CASSFSTGIAFF
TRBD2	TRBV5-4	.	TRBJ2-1	TGTGCCAGCAGCCAGACCGGGACTAGCTCCAATGAGCAGTTCTTC	CASSQTGTSSNEQFF
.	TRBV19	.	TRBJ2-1	TGTGCCAGTAGTATCCTCCCGGGCGTGCAGTTCTTC	CASSILPGVQFF
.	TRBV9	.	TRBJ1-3	TGTGCCAGCAGCGTAGGCCCAGGGAGGACTGGAAACACCATATATTTT	CASSVGPGRTGNTIYF
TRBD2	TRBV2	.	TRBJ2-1	TGTGCCAGCAGGAGCAACCCCGGCGGGAGGCGCTACGGTGAGCAGTTCTTC	CASRSNPGGRRYGEQFF
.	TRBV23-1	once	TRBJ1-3	TGCGCCAGGTTTGAGAGCTCTGGAAACACCATATATTTT	CARFESSGNTIYF
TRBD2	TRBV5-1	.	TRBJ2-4	TGCGCCAGCAGCTTGGGAGGCGGGAGCATCAAAAACATTCAGTACTTC	CASSLGGGSIKNIQYF
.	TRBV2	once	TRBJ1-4	TGTGCCAGCAGTGATGGGGTTATTAATGAAAAACTGTTTTTT	CASSDGVINEKLFF
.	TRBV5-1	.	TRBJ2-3	TGCGCCAGCAGCTTGGGCTATGGTACGCAGTATTTT	CASSLGYGTQYF
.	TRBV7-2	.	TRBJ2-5	TGTGCCAGCAGCGTCGGTCCGACCCAGTACTTC	CASSVGPTQYF
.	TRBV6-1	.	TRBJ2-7	TGTGCCAGCAGTGAAGGAGGCGGTCGCCTCGCGCAGTACTTC	CASSEGGGRLAQYF
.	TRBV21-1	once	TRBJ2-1	TGTGCCAGCAGCAAAGAGTTAGGCGGGGGGGTCTACAATGAGCAGTTCTTC	CASSKELGGGVYNEQFF
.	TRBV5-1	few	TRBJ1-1	TGCGCCAGCAGCTTGGAAGGGTTTGTAGGCACTGAAGCTTTCTTT	CASSLEGFVGTEAFF
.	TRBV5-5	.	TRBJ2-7	TGTGCCAGCAGCGAAGCGGGCCAGAACTCCTACGAGCAGTACTTC	CASSEAGQNSYEQYF
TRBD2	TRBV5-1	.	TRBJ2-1	TGCGCCAGCAGCCCCTTGGTAGCGGGTGGCGCTTACGATGAGCAGTTCTTC	CASSPLVAGGAYDEQFF
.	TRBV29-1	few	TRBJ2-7	TGCAGCCTCCCCCCCACACAGGGCTACGAGCAGTACTTC	CSLPPTQGYEQYF
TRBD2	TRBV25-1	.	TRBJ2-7	TGTGCCAGCAGAGGACTAGCGGGGTTTGGCGAGCAGTACTTC	CASRGLAGFGEQYF
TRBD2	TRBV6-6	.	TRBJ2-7	TGTGCCAGCGGACGGGAGGGCCTTTCCAACGAGCAGTACTTC	CASGREGLSNEQYF
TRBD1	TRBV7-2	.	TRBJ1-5	TGTGCCAGCAGCTTCCGCCGCACGACCCGACAGGGTTTTGATCAGCCCCAGCATTTT	CASSFRRTTRQGFDQPQHF
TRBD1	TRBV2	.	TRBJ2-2	TGTGCCAGCAGTTACCAGGGGGCTGACACCGGGGAGCTGTTTTTT	CASSYQGADTGELFF
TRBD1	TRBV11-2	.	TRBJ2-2	TGTGCCAGCAGCCAATCGAGACAGGGGAACACCGGGGAGCTGTTTTTT	CASSQSRQGNTGELFF
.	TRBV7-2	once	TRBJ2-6	TGTGCCAGCAAAGGGTTCGGGGCCAACGTCCTGACTTTC	CASKGFGANVLTF
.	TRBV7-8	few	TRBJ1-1	TGTGCCAGCAGCCATAATATCCCAGGGGCCAGTGGGGCTTTCTTT	CASSHNIPGASGAFF
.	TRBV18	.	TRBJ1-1	TGTGCCAGCGAATTGGAACTTAACACTGAAGCTTTCTTT	CASELELNTEAFF